This T cell receptor (beta chain) was recovered during a study of circulating tumor DNA in untreated peripheral T-cell lymphoma. Profiling relied on immunoSEQ multiplex PCR, and the TCRdb table lists in-frame clones only, not all of them. The data hold 6,000 to 8,000 clones, with around 76% observed a single time. Overall study results and limits: Baseline tissues yielded roughly 86% and baseline serum 65% to 70% tumor-specific clonotype detection.

Before treatment, baseline tumor tissue was collected for sequencing. CDR1 is SNHLY and CDR2 is FYNNEI in the germline V gene. Trimming cost V 7 bases and J 4 bases, with 13 bases left between them. The CDR3 loop spans 13 amino acids. About this clone: Its matching antigen is unknown.

What was sequenced was tumor tissue. This TCR came from a human donor with peripheral T-cell lymphoma. V is TRBV2 and J is TRBJ1-2; D unresolved. CDR3 loop: CASKERPVYGYTF. CDR3 sequence (DNA): TGTGCCAGCAAGGAAAGACCAGTCTATGGCTACACCTTC.